Listed here are 30 T cell receptor beta chains from one sample, sequenced in a study of radiotherapy plus CTLA-4 blockade in lung cancer. The protocol was immunoSEQ multiplex PCR, while the TCRdb copy is restricted to in-frame clones and leaves out a portion. The data show over 80,000 clones, with roughly 87% seen just once and 0.82% held by the top ten. This specimen was peripheral blood, taken from a patient treated with radiotherapy plus ipilimumab. The source is a human donor with non-small cell lung cancer who had stable disease on radiotherapy plus ipilimumab.

This clone is a singleton in its sample. This chain connects TRBV28 to TRBJ2-7; D is possibly TRBD2 (6 bases). The CDR3 runs to 20 residues. V was clipped by 5 bases and J by 0 bases, with 29 bases between them. The germline V gene has CDR1 MDHEN and CDR2 SYDVKM. Here the CDR3 DNA reads TGTGCCAGCAGTCCGAGTCTGGGGGGTGGCTTGGGTATAAGCTCCTACGAGCAGTACTTC. Its protein product is CASSPSLGGGLGISSYEQYF.

V usage is TRBV28 and J usage is TRBJ2-7, with a tentative D call TRBD2 (6 bases). This CDR3 comprises 11 residues. Germline V CDR1 and CDR2: MDHEN, SYDVKM. V was trimmed by 8 bases and J by 5 bases, leaving 10 bases between them. CDR3: CASSERDEQYF. The CDR3 DNA follows: TGTGCCAGCTCGGAGCGGGACGAGCAGTACTTC.

The chain joins TRBV5-1 to TRBJ2-7, with 7 bases that match TRBD1. The CDR3 extends over 13 amino acids. Trimming cost V 6 bases and J 7 bases; bases outside gene matches: 10. CDR1 is SGHRS, CDR2 YFSETQ, per germline. In nucleotides, the CDR3 is TGCGCCAGCACCCCCCTACAGGGGTGGGAGCAGTACTTC. This codes for CASTPLQGWEQYF.

The rearrangement joins TRBV6-5 to TRBJ2-7, with 7 bases fitting TRBD1. Germline values: CDR1 MNHEY, CDR2 SVGAGI. The CDR3 totals 14 residues. The V segment lost 2 bases and the J segment 2 bases; nucleotides outside the gene matches: 3. The CDR3 reads CASSYGQAPYEQYF. The CDR3 nucleotides are TGTGCCAGCAGTTACGGACAGGCCCCCTACGAGCAGTACTTC.

The chain is built from TRBV6-1 and TRBJ2-2; D unresolved. The germline V gene encodes CDR1 MNHNS and CDR2 SASEGT. Trimming removed 5 bases from V and 6 bases from J, with 7 bases in between. The CDR3 runs 12 residues. Here the CDR3 DNA reads TGTGCCAGCAGTCCGACGGCCGGGGAGCTGTTTTTT. Translation gives CASSPTAGELFF.

Points on this clone: The junction does not match germline at one end; this may be a read error. The rearrangement links TRBV7-7 to TRBJ2-3; D remains unclear. There are 13 residues in the CDR3. The germline gives CDR1 SSHAT, CDR2 FNYEAQ (reference sequence). The CDR3 sequence: CASSFQAKDTQYF. CDR3 sequence (DNA): TGTGCTAGCAGCTTTCAAGCAAAAGATACGCAGTATTTT.

This sequence joins TRBV28 and TRBJ1-1; D possibly corresponds to TRBD1 (5 bases). This CDR3 comprises 17 residues. Trimming stripped 6 bases from V and 2 bases from J, with 22 bases between. Germline CDR1 is MDHEN and CDR2 is SYDVKM. The CDR3 nucleotides read TGTGCCAGCAGGTCACCGGGACTTGCGGGGCTTAACACTGAAGCTTTCTTT. Its translation: CASRSPGLAGLNTEAFF.

The chain carries TRBV7-3 and TRBJ2-1, with 7 bases fitting TRBD2. Looked up from germline, CDR1 is SGHTA and CDR2 is FQGTGA. The CDR3 runs to 15 residues. With 5 bases clipped from V and 2 bases from J, the junction kept 6 bases outside the gene matches. The CDR3 reads CASSTAGTTYNEQFF. The CDR3 DNA reads TGTGCCAGCAGCACCGCCGGGACTACCTACAATGAGCAGTTCTTC.

The chain links TRBV5-4 to TRBJ2-3; TRBD1 might be the D (5 bases). Germline CDR1 and CDR2: SGHNT and YYREEE (reference sequence). Trimming removed 0 bases at V and 1 base at J, with 12 bases between. The CDR3 totals 16 residues. The CDR3 region has the DNA TGTGCCAGCAGCTTGGTGATGGGGCAGGGCACAGATACGCAGTATTTT. It is translated as CASSLVMGQGTDTQYF.

This chain links TRBV2 with TRBJ1-2, with D perhaps matching TRBD1 (5 bases). Trimming pared 6 bases from V and 4 bases from J, leaving 15 bases between. Germline loops: CDR1 SNHLY, CDR2 FYNNEI. The CDR3 has 14 residues. For the CDR3, the DNA is TGTGCCAGCAGGGGCAGGGATTCCCTCTATGGCTACACCTTC. Amino acid sequence: CASRGRDSLYGYTF.

CDR3 coding DNA: TGTGCCACCAAAACAGGGGTTCCCTACGAGCAGTACTTC. Translation gives CATKTGVPYEQYF. The V and J genes are TRBV28 and TRBJ2-7, with TRBD1 identical over 7 bases. The CDR3 is 13 amino acids. V lost 10 bases, J lost 2 bases, and 8 bases stayed unmatched. Germline V gives CDR1 MDHEN, CDR2 SYDVKM. Full variable domain (remainder filled in from reference TRBV28 and TRBJ2-7): DVKVTQSSRYLVKRTGEKVFLECVQDMDHENMFWYRQDPGLGLRLIYFSYDVKMKEKGDIPEGYSVSREKKERFSLILESASTNQTSMYLCATKTGVPYEQYFGPGTRLTVT.

This rearrangement joins TRBV30 to TRBJ1-1; D remains unclear. Germline lookup yields CDR1 GTSNPN and CDR2 SVGIG (reference sequence). The CDR3 has 10 residues. Trimming left V 7 bases short and J 5 bases short, with 8 bases between. The CDR3 reads CASPQTEAFF. The CDR3 region has the DNA TGTGCCTCCCCACAAACTGAAGCTTTCTTT.

The V and J genes are TRBV19 and TRBJ1-3, with 9 bases aligning to TRBD1. This CDR3 has 16 residues. Germline CDR1 is LNHDA and CDR2 is SQIVND (reference sequence). V lost 3 bases and J lost 2; bases outside the gene matches: 5. The DNA of the CDR3 is TGTGCCAGTAGTATTCTCCGGGACAGGGCTGGAAACACCATATATTTT. As protein: CASSILRDRAGNTIYF.

The gene calls are TRBV9 and TRBJ1-1, with D uncertain. The ends were cut back, 3 bases at V and 8 bases at J, with 14 bases in the middle. Per germline, CDR1 SGDLS and CDR2 YYNGEE. The CDR3 is made up of 13 amino acids. This CDR3 is CASSGNAVAEAFF. The CDR3 nucleotides are TGTGCCAGCAGCGGAAACGCCGTCGCCGAAGCTTTCTTT.

This chain connects TRBV6-6 to TRBJ2-7; possible D gene TRBD2, 5 bases. V gave up 6 bases and J gave up 3 bases, with 15 bases separating them. CDR3 length: 14 residues. Germline CDR1 MNHNY, CDR2 SVGAGI (reference sequence). The CDR3 spells CASSSREGNYEQYF. The CDR3, as DNA: TGTGCCAGCAGCTCCCGAGAGGGAAACTACGAGCAGTACTTC.

Note on this clone: Other DNA sequences in the sample encode the same CDR3. The rearrangement joins TRBV5-1 to TRBJ2-3; 9 nucleotides agree with TRBD2. Germline CDR1 and CDR2: SGHRS and YFSETQ. The CDR3 extends over 16 amino acids. Germline trimming cut 4 bases from V and 1 base from J; bases unmatched to any gene: 7. Here the CDR3 DNA reads TGCGCCAGCAGCCCTGTAGCGGGGGCAGGCACAGATACGCAGTATTTT. Protein product: CASSPVAGAGTDTQYF.

In its sample, this clone was seen a few times. This chain uses TRBV7-8 with TRBJ1-6; D gene ambiguous. Deletions cut 2 bases from V and 6 bases from J, with 20 bases between. Germline CDR1 SGHVS, CDR2 FQNEAQ. CDR3 size: 18 residues. As DNA, the CDR3 is TGTGCCAGCAGCTTATCGATCTCACGAGAGAATCTTAATTCACCCCTCCACTTT. Protein: CASSLSISRENLNSPLHF.

This clone has a handful of counts. The rearrangement joins TRBV6-4 to TRBJ1-6; D not resolved. Germline-derived CDR1 and CDR2 are MRHNA and SNTAGT. This CDR3 region has 13 residues. V was shortened by 4 bases and J by 11 bases, with 12 bases between the two germline ends. DNA of the CDR3: TGTGCCAGCAGTGTGGGGTATGGCGCACCCCTCCACTTT. Translating gives CASSVGYGAPLHF.

The V and J genes are TRBV2 and TRBJ2-1; D ambiguous. Trimming left V 4 bases short and J 2 bases short, with 15 bases between. Germline lookup yields CDR1 SNHLY and CDR2 FYNNEI. The CDR3 spans 16 residues. The CDR3 sequence is CASSASQVITYNEQFF. The CDR3 nucleotides are TGTGCCAGCAGTGCCAGTCAGGTGATAACCTACAATGAGCAGTTCTTC. Full variable domain (remainder filled in from reference TRBV2 and TRBJ2-1): EPEVTQTPSHQVTQMGQEVILRCVPISNHLYFYWYRQILGQKVEFLVSFYNNEISEKSEIFDDQFSVERPDGSNFTLKIRSTKLEDSAMYFCASSASQVITYNEQFFGPGTRLTVL.

This clone was seen a few times. The chain is built from TRBV18 and TRBJ1-2; D perhaps matches TRBD1 (5 bases). Germline CDR1 and CDR2: KGHSH and LQKENI. The CDR3 contains 13 residues. V lost 3 bases and J lost 8, with 13 bases in between. CDR3 amino acids: CASSPMGLRGYTF. Written as DNA, the CDR3 is TGTGCCAGCTCACCTATGGGACTGCGGGGCTACACCTTC.

J is TRBJ1-2 and V is TRBV6-5; D is unclear. Germline CDR1 reads MNHEY; CDR2 reads SVGAGI. There are 14 residues in the CDR3. The V end was cut by 0 bases, the J end by 8 bases, with 13 bases between. CDR3 bases: TGTGCCAGCAGTTACTCAGGGCAGTCCTCCGGCTACACCTTC. Translating it yields CASSYSGQSSGYTF.

The chain links TRBV7-8 to TRBJ2-5; D may be TRBD1 (6 bases). The DNA end favors TRBJ2-7, so the J call may be wrong. The length of the CDR3 is 14 residues. Germline V gene sequence: CDR1 SGHVS, CDR2 FQNEAQ. The CDR3 DNA reads TGTGCCAGCAGACCTACGGGACATGAACACGAGCAGTACTTC. It yields the protein CASRPTGHEHEQYF.

This clone was seen a handful of times. The chain carries TRBV5-1 and TRBJ2-5; TRBD2 matches at 14 bases. The CDR3 contains 16 residues. CDR1 is SGHRS and CDR2 is YFSETQ in the germline V gene. Trimming cost V 0 bases and J 4 bases; bases outside gene matches: 2. The CDR3 region has the DNA TGCGCCAGCAGCTTGGGGGGACTAGCGGGGGCAGAGACCCAGTACTTC. Amino acid sequence: CASSLGGLAGAETQYF.

The chain combines TRBV28 with TRBJ2-7, with 7 positions matching TRBD1. The junction had 7 bases not matched to a gene; V was cut back by 5 bases and J by 6 bases. CDR3 length: 13 amino acids. In germline, CDR1 is MDHEN, CDR2 SYDVKM. The CDR3 sequence: CASSPQGFGEQYF. Written as DNA, the CDR3 is TGTGCCAGCAGTCCACAGGGGTTTGGCGAGCAGTACTTC.

The gene calls are TRBV7-6 and TRBJ1-3; 7 positions agree with TRBD1. This CDR3 is 15 amino acids long. V lost 2 bases, J lost 0 bases, and 1 base stayed unmatched. Germline values: CDR1 SGHVS, CDR2 FNYEAQ. The CDR3 bases are TGTGCCAGCAGCTTAAACAGGGGCTCTGGAAACACCATATATTTT. Residues: CASSLNRGSGNTIYF.

The gene calls are TRBV18 and TRBJ1-2, with D unresolved. Germline CDR1 reads KGHSH; CDR2 reads LQKENI. Trimming shortened V by 1 base and J by 0 bases, and 12 bases separated the two germline ends. The CDR3 is made up of 16 amino acids. The CDR3 spells CASSPREHPSNYGYTF. In DNA, the CDR3 is TGTGCCAGCTCACCACGAGAACACCCATCTAACTATGGCTACACCTTC.

This clone was counted once. The chain recombines TRBV7-8 with TRBJ1-5; D gene uncertain. The CDR3 length is 13 residues. Trimming cost V 1 base and J 3 bases, with 4 bases left between them. Germline-derived CDR1 and CDR2 are SGHVS and FQNEAQ. Here the CDR3 reads CASSLEVNQPQHF. DNA for the CDR3: TGTGCCAGCAGCTTAGAGGTCAATCAGCCCCAGCATTTT. Full variable domain (remainder filled in from reference TRBV7-8 and TRBJ1-5): GAGVSQSPRYKVAKRGQDVALRCDPISGHVSLFWYQQALGQGPEFLTYFQNEAQLDKSGLPSDRFFAERPEGSVSTLKIQRTQQEDSAVYLCASSLEVNQPQHFGDGTRLSIL.

The chain employs TRBV5-1 and TRBJ1-1, with 9 positions matching TRBD1. The CDR3 totals 15 residues. The germline V gene encodes CDR1 SGHRS and CDR2 YFSETQ. V was clipped by 0 bases and J by 6 bases; unmatched bases: 6. The CDR3 protein is CASSLDRGRVAEAFF. The CDR3 nucleotides read TGCGCCAGCAGCTTGGACAGGGGGCGCGTAGCTGAAGCTTTCTTT.

The chain couples TRBV5-4 to TRBJ1-4, with D unclear. The ends were cut back, 1 base at V and 8 bases at J, with 9 bases in the middle. Germline lookup yields CDR1 SGHNT and CDR2 YYREEE (reference sequence). This CDR3 is built from 13 residues. CDR3 bases: TGTGCCAGCAGCTTGCTCCCTGGCGAAAAACTGTTTTTT. This translates into CASSLLPGEKLFF.

V and J are TRBV18 and TRBJ2-3; 9 nucleotides line up with TRBD1. The CDR3 covers 14 residues. Trimming cost V 2 bases and J 6 bases; bases outside gene matches: 3. Per germline, CDR1 KGHSH and CDR2 LQKENI. Here the CDR3 reads CASSPGDRADTQYF. CDR3 sequence (DNA): TGTGCCAGCTCACCAGGGGACAGGGCCGATACGCAGTATTTT.